Below are 27 T cell receptor beta chains sequenced from a single sample in a study of T cell changes during pregnancy in multiple sclerosis. Sequencing used immunoSEQ multiplex PCR; TCRdb keeps in-frame clones, though not all of them. In the table there are about 50,000 clones, approximately 90% of which are singletons. This material consisted of CD4+ T cells from peripheral blood mononuclear cells, taken after pregnancy. The receptors shown here come from a female donor with multiple sclerosis, enrolled in a pregnancy study.

This clone was recorded a few times. This chain uses TRBV19 with TRBJ1-1, with D tentatively TRBD1 (6 bases). Germline V gives CDR1 LNHDA, CDR2 SQIVND (reference sequence). This CDR3 spans 15 amino acids. Trimming took 10 bases from V and 3 from J, leaving 21 bases between them. The chain's CDR3 is CATHTPGTSYTEAFF. The CDR3 DNA reads TGTGCCACCCACACTCCCGGGACATCTTACACTGAAGCTTTCTTT.

The gene calls are TRBV7-2 and TRBJ2-3; D may be TRBD1 (6 bases). The CDR3 totals 15 residues. Trimming cost V 10 bases and J 0 bases, with 17 bases left between them. Germline loops: CDR1 SGHTA, CDR2 FQGNSA. CDR3 amino acids: CATRGILTSTDTQYF. CDR3 coding DNA: TGTGCCACAAGGGGGATTTTAACTAGCACAGATACGCAGTATTTT.

The chain has TRBV28 and TRBJ2-2; D perhaps matches TRBD1 (5 bases). CDR3 length equals 14 residues. Looked up from germline, CDR1 is MDHEN and CDR2 is SYDVKM. Trimming left V 3 bases short and J 2 bases short, with 7 bases between. The CDR3 DNA reads TGTGCCAGCAGTTTCAGGGTAAACACCGGGGAGCTGTTTTTT. Amino acids: CASSFRVNTGELFF.

This clone was detected only once. The chain combines TRBV11-3 with TRBJ2-1; no clear D gene. The V gene lost 2 bases and the J gene lost 2 bases, with 10 bases spanning the gap. The CDR3 is 15 residues long. From germline, CDR1 is SGHNT and CDR2 YENEEA. The CDR3 bases are TGTGCCAGCAGCTTACGGTCTGTTACCTACAATGAGCAGTTCTTC. Its protein product is CASSLRSVTYNEQFF.

V usage is TRBV5-4 and J usage is TRBJ2-7; 7 bases are shared with TRBD1. CDR3 length: 14 amino acids. The ends lost 0 bases at V and 1 base at J; junction bases unmatched: 1. CDR1 is SGHNT and CDR2 is YYREEE in the germline V gene (reference sequence). The CDR3 spells CASSLEGASYEQYF. The CDR3 DNA reads as TGTGCCAGCAGCTTGGAGGGGGCGTCCTACGAGCAGTACTTC.

The gene calls are TRBV19 and TRBJ2-1, with 8 bases fitting TRBD1. The CDR3 is made up of 13 amino acids. V dropped 6 bases and J dropped 6; count of bases not matched to a gene: 4. Germline V lookup: CDR1 LNHDA, CDR2 SQIVND (reference sequence). CDR3 sequence (DNA): TGTGCCAGTAGGCCCACAGGGGGCAATGAGCAGTTCTTC. Translated, it gives CASRPTGGNEQFF.

This clone occurred once. This sequence joins TRBV5-1 and TRBJ1-1; TRBD1 agrees at 7 bases. Germline-derived CDR1 and CDR2 are SGHRS and YFSETQ. V shed 4 bases, J shed 1 base, and the junction held 7 bases outside the gene matches. The CDR3 extends over 15 amino acids. CDR3 sequence reads: CASSVRQGPNTEAFF. CDR3 coding DNA: TGCGCCAGCAGCGTAAGACAGGGCCCGAACACTGAAGCTTTCTTT.

The sample holds one count of this clone. The chain uses TRBV5-1 and TRBJ2-1; 7 nucleotides agree with TRBD2. The germline gives CDR1 SGHRS, CDR2 YFSETQ. V lost 4 bases and J lost 8; bases outside the gene matches: 15. CDR3 length: 16 residues. CDR3 protein: CASSVGLGLKGDEQFF. The CDR3 DNA sequence: TGCGCCAGCAGCGTTGGACTAGGCCTGAAAGGCGATGAGCAGTTCTTC. The full variable domain, rest sourced from reference TRBV5-1 and TRBJ2-1, is KAGVTQTPRYLIKTRGQQVTLSCSPISGHRSVSWYQQTPGQGLQFLFEYFSETQRNKGNFPGRFSGRQFSNSRSEMNVSTLELGDSALYLCASSVGLGLKGDEQFFGPGTRLTVL.

V gene TRBV6-6 combines with J gene TRBJ2-1, with 12 bases identical to TRBD1. V trimming: 6 bases; J trimming: 15 bases; junction bases outside the gene matches: 15. The germline gives CDR1 MNHNY, CDR2 SVGAGI (reference sequence). The CDR3 loop spans 15 amino acids. The CDR3 sequence is CASRPGQGASDGTFF. The CDR3 region has the DNA TGTGCCAGCAGACCGGGACAGGGGGCCTCCGATGGGACGTTCTTC.

This chain connects TRBV11-2 to TRBJ2-5; 7 bases map to TRBD1. V lost 3 bases and J lost 1; bases outside the gene matches: 5. The CDR3 spans 15 residues. CDR1 and CDR2 from the germline V gene are SGHAT and FQNNGV. The CDR3 is CASSFSTGVQETQYF. The CDR3 region has the DNA TGTGCCAGCAGCTTTTCCACAGGGGTCCAAGAGACCCAGTACTTC.

The gene calls are TRBV10-3 and TRBJ1-2; 9 positions match TRBD1. This CDR3 comprises 15 residues. The V segment lost 10 bases and the J segment 8 bases; nucleotides outside the gene matches: 17. Germline CDR1 ENHRY, CDR2 SYGVKD. Here the CDR3 DNA reads TGTGCCAACGGGACAGGGAAAGGGTCCGTATGGGGCTACACCTTC. Protein sequence: CANGTGKGSVWGYTF.

The rearrangement joins TRBV6-5 to TRBJ1-2; no firm D call. The CDR3 has 14 residues. V was clipped by 6 bases and J by 8 bases, with 19 bases between them. Germline V gene lookup returns CDR1 MNHEY and CDR2 SVGAGI. CDR3 sequence: CASSSIKGGNGYTF. CDR3 nucleotide sequence: TGTGCCAGCAGCAGTATCAAGGGAGGAAACGGCTACACCTTC.

The V and J genes are TRBV5-8 and TRBJ2-5; a possible D gene is TRBD1 (6 bases). V was pared by 8 bases and J by 3 bases, with 14 bases between. Germline V gene sequence: CDR1 SGHTS, CDR2 YDEGEE. The CDR3 sequence is 13 residues long. Here the CDR3 DNA reads TGTGCCAGTCGGGTAGGGGGAAAAGAGACCCAGTACTTC. It codes for CASRVGGKETQYF.

The chain is built from TRBV7-8 and TRBJ2-4; tentatively, D is TRBD1 (5 bases). Deletions cut 2 bases from V and 0 bases from J, with 11 bases between. The CDR3 extends over 16 amino acids. Germline V gives CDR1 SGHVS, CDR2 FQNEAQ. CDR3 DNA: TGTGCCAGCAGCTTAACCAGGGTTCTAGCCAAAAACATTCAGTACTTC. It is translated as CASSLTRVLAKNIQYF.

The V gene is TRBV19, the J gene TRBJ1-1; 8 bases line up with TRBD1. The V gene end was trimmed by 6 bases and the J gene end by 4 bases; junction bases not matched to a gene: 4. CDR1 and CDR2 (germline): LNHDA, SQIVND (reference sequence). CDR3 length equals 13 residues. CDR3 amino acids: CASRRQGFTEAFF. The CDR3 bases are TGTGCCAGTAGGCGACAGGGGTTCACTGAAGCTTTCTTT.

The chain has TRBV6-1 and TRBJ2-7; possibly TRBD1 for D (6 bases). The CDR3 length is 15 residues. Trimming took 9 bases from V and 2 from J, leaving 20 bases between them. Germline V gene lookup returns CDR1 MNHNS and CDR2 SASEGT. Here the CDR3 reads CASTIQGQLTYEQYF. The DNA of the CDR3 is TGTGCCAGTACCATACAGGGCCAGCTTACCTACGAGCAGTACTTC.

This chain joins TRBV19 and TRBJ2-3; D gene unclear. Deletions cut 9 bases from V and 1 base from J, with 11 bases between. Germline loops: CDR1 LNHDA, CDR2 SQIVND (reference sequence). The length of the CDR3 is 13 residues. CDR3 sequence reads: CASRPAGTDTQYF. The DNA for the CDR3 is TGTGCCAGCCGTCCTGCGGGCACAGATACGCAGTATTTT.

The chain employs TRBV7-7 and TRBJ2-5, with D tentatively TRBD1 (5 bases). With 5 bases removed from V and 3 bases from J, the gap between germline ends came to 13 bases. The CDR3 runs to 14 residues. Germline V lookup: CDR1 SSHAT, CDR2 FNYEAQ (reference sequence). CDR3 in amino acids: CASSIGAREETQYF. The CDR3 DNA sequence: TGTGCCAGCAGCATTGGGGCCAGAGAAGAGACCCAGTACTTC. The full variable domain, its missing parts supplied by reference TRBV7-7 and TRBJ2-5, is GAGVSQSPRYKVTKRGQDVTLRCDPISSHATLYWYQQALGQGPEFLTYFNYEAQPDKSGLPSDRFSAERPEGSISTLTIQRTEQRDSAMYRCASSIGAREETQYFGPGTRLLVL.

The V call is TRBV7-2, the J call TRBJ2-7; a possible D gene is TRBD2 (6 bases). Germline CDR1 SGHTA, CDR2 FQGNSA. V was shortened by 5 bases and J by 3 bases, with 14 bases between the two germline ends. The CDR3 is 14 residues long. The CDR3 sequence: CASSPRDSGYEQYF. The CDR3 DNA reads TGTGCCAGCAGCCCCCGGGATAGCGGCTACGAGCAGTACTTC.

V gene TRBV5-1 combines with J gene TRBJ1-5; a possible D gene is TRBD1 (6 bases). Germline CDR1 is SGHRS and CDR2 is YFSETQ. The CDR3 covers 15 residues. Trimming left V 0 bases short and J 3 bases short, with 10 bases between. The CDR3 nucleotides read TGCGCCAGCAGCTTGGTGTCAGGGGCCAATCAGCCCCAGCATTTT. It encodes CASSLVSGANQPQHF.

The J gene is TRBJ2-5, the V gene TRBV7-2; a weak D match, TRBD2 (5 bases). This CDR3 contains 15 residues. Trimming took off 0 bases at V and 5 bases at J, with 13 bases between the two ends. CDR1 and CDR2 (germline): SGHTA, FQGNSA. In DNA form, the CDR3 reads TGTGCCAGCAGCTTAGCCACAATTGGCGGGGAGACCCAGTACTTC. As protein: CASSLATIGGETQYF.

This chain links TRBV7-2 with TRBJ1-2; 12 bases agree with TRBD1. Germline trimming cut 0 bases from V and 7 bases from J; bases unmatched to any gene: 9. CDR1 is SGHTA, CDR2 FQGNSA, per germline. The CDR3 totals 17 residues. The CDR3 DNA is TGTGCCAGCAGCTTAGCGTACCCGGGACAGGGGGCTTTTGGCTACACCTTC. Encoded protein: CASSLAYPGQGAFGYTF.

The chain links TRBV30 to TRBJ1-2; 7 bases align to TRBD1. V gave up 3 bases and J gave up 11 bases; unmatched junction bases: 24. Germline CDR1 is GTSNPN and CDR2 is SVGIG (reference sequence). The CDR3 consists of 17 residues. CDR3: CAWSGQNLLRDRNAYTF. Written as DNA, the CDR3 is TGTGCCTGGAGCGGACAAAACCTACTCCGGGACAGAAATGCGTACACCTTC.

The chain employs TRBV5-3 and TRBJ2-7; 7 bases agree with TRBD2. TRBV5-3 is recorded as an ORF, its role being uncertain. This CDR3 has 14 amino acids. With 2 bases clipped from V and 3 bases from J, the junction kept 5 bases outside the gene matches. The CDR3 DNA reads TGTGCCAGAAGCTTCGGGACTACATTCTACGAGCAGTACTTC. Protein sequence: CARSFGTTFYEQYF.

The CDR3 coding sequence is TGCGCCAGCAGCCAGACAGGGGGAGAAGCTTTCTTT. This gives the protein CASSQTGGEAFF. The chain employs TRBV4-1 and TRBJ1-1; 9 bases are shared with TRBD1. Germline V gene lookup returns CDR1 MGHRA and CDR2 YSYEKL. J gave up 8 bases and V 3 bases, and 1 base lay outside the gene matches. This CDR3 is 12 amino acids long.

There are a few counts of this clone. The rearrangement uses TRBV4-1 and TRBJ1-4, with D perhaps matching TRBD1 (5 bases). V was trimmed by 3 bases and J by 2 bases, leaving 13 bases between them. Germline V gene sequence: CDR1 MGHRA, CDR2 YSYEKL. The CDR3 sequence is 16 residues long. The CDR3 nucleotides are TGCGCCAGCAGCCATCGAGGAGGGGCCACTAATGAAAAACTGTTTTTT. It specifies CASSHRGGATNEKLFF.

The V gene is TRBV18, the J gene TRBJ2-3; D unclear. CDR3 length equals 14 residues. V lost 0 bases to trimming and J lost 0 bases, with 4 bases between them. Germline V gene sequence: CDR1 KGHSH, CDR2 LQKENI. CDR3 coding DNA: TGTGCCAGCTCACCACCTAGCAGCACAGATACGCAGTATTTT. Translated: CASSPPSSTDTQYF.